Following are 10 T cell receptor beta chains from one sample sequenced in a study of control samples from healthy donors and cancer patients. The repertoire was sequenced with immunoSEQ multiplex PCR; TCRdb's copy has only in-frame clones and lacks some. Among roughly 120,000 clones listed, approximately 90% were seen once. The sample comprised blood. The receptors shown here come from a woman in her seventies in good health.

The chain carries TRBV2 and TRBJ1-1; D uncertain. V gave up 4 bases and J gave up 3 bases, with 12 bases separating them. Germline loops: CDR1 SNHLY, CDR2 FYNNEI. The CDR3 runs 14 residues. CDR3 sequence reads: CASSVTGRDTEAFF. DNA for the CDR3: TGTGCCAGCAGTGTGACGGGGAGGGACACTGAAGCTTTCTTT.

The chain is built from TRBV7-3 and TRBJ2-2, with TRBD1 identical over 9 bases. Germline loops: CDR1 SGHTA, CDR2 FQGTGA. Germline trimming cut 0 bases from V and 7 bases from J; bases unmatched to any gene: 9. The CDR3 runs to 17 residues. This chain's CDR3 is CASSLTAGQGIGGELFF. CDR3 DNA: TGTGCCAGCAGCTTAACCGCCGGACAGGGGATAGGCGGGGAGCTGTTTTTT.

CDR3 amino acids: CASSFERTEAFF. CDR3 nucleotide sequence: TGTGCCAGCAGCTTCGAGAGAACTGAAGCTTTCTTT. The chain carries TRBV7-8 and TRBJ1-1; D is unclear. Germline CDR1 SGHVS, CDR2 FQNEAQ. The CDR3 has 12 residues. V was shortened by 3 bases and J by 5 bases, with 7 bases between the two germline ends.

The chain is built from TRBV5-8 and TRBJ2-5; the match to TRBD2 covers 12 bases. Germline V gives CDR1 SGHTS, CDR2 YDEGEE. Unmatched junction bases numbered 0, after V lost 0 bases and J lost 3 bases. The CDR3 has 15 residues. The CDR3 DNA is TGTGCCAGCAGCTTGGGACTAGCGGGGGAAGAGACCCAGTACTTC. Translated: CASSLGLAGEETQYF.

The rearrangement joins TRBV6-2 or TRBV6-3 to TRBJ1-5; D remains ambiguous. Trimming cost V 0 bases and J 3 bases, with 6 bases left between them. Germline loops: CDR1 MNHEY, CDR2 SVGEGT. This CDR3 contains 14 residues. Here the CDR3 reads CASSYSQPNQPQHF. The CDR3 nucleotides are TGTGCCAGCAGTTACTCGCAGCCCAATCAGCCCCAGCATTTT.

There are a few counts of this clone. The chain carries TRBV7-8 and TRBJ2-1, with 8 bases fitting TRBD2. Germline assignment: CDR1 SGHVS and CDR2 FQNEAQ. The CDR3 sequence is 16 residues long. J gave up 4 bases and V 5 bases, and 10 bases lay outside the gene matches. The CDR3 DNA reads TGTGCCAGCAGCCGGGGGCGGGGGGCCATATACAATGAGCAGTTCTTC. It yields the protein CASSRGRGAIYNEQFF.

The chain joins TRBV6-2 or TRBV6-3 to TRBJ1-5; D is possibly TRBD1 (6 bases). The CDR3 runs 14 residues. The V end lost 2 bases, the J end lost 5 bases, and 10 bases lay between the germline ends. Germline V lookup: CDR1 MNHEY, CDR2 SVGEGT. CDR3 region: CASSYEGGDQPQHF. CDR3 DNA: TGTGCCAGCAGTTACGAGGGGGGGGATCAGCCCCAGCATTTT.

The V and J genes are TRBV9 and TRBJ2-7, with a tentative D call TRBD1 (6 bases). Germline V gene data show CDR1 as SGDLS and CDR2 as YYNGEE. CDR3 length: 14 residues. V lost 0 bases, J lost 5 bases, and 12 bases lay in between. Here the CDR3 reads CASSVGAGANEQYF. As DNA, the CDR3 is TGTGCCAGCAGCGTAGGGGCAGGGGCCAACGAGCAGTACTTC.

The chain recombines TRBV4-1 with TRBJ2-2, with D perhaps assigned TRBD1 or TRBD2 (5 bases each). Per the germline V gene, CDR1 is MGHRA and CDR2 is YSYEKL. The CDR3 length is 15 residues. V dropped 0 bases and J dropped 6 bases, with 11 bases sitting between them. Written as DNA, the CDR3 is TGCGCCAGCAGCCAAGACGGCATGGGGGCCGGGGAGCTGTTTTTT. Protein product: CASSQDGMGAGELFF.

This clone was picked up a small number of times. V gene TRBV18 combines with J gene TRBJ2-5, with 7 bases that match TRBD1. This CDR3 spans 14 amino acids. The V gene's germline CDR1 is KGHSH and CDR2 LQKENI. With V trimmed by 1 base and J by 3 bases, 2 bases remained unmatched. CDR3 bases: TGTGCCAGCTCACCACAGGGGGCGGAAGAGACCCAGTACTTC. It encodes CASSPQGAEETQYF.